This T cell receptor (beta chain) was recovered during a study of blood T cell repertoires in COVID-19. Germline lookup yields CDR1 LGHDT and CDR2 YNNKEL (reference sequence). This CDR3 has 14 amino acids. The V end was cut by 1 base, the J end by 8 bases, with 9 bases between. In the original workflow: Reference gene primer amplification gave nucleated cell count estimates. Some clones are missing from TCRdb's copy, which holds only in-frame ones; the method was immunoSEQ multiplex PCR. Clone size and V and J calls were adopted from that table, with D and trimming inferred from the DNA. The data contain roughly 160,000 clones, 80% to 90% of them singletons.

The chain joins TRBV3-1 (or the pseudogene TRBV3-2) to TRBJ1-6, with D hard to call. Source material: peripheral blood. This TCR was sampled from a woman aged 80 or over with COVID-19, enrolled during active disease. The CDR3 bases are TGTGCCAGCAGCCAAGCGTACTCGTATTCACCCCTCCACTTT. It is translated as CASSQAYSYSPLHF.